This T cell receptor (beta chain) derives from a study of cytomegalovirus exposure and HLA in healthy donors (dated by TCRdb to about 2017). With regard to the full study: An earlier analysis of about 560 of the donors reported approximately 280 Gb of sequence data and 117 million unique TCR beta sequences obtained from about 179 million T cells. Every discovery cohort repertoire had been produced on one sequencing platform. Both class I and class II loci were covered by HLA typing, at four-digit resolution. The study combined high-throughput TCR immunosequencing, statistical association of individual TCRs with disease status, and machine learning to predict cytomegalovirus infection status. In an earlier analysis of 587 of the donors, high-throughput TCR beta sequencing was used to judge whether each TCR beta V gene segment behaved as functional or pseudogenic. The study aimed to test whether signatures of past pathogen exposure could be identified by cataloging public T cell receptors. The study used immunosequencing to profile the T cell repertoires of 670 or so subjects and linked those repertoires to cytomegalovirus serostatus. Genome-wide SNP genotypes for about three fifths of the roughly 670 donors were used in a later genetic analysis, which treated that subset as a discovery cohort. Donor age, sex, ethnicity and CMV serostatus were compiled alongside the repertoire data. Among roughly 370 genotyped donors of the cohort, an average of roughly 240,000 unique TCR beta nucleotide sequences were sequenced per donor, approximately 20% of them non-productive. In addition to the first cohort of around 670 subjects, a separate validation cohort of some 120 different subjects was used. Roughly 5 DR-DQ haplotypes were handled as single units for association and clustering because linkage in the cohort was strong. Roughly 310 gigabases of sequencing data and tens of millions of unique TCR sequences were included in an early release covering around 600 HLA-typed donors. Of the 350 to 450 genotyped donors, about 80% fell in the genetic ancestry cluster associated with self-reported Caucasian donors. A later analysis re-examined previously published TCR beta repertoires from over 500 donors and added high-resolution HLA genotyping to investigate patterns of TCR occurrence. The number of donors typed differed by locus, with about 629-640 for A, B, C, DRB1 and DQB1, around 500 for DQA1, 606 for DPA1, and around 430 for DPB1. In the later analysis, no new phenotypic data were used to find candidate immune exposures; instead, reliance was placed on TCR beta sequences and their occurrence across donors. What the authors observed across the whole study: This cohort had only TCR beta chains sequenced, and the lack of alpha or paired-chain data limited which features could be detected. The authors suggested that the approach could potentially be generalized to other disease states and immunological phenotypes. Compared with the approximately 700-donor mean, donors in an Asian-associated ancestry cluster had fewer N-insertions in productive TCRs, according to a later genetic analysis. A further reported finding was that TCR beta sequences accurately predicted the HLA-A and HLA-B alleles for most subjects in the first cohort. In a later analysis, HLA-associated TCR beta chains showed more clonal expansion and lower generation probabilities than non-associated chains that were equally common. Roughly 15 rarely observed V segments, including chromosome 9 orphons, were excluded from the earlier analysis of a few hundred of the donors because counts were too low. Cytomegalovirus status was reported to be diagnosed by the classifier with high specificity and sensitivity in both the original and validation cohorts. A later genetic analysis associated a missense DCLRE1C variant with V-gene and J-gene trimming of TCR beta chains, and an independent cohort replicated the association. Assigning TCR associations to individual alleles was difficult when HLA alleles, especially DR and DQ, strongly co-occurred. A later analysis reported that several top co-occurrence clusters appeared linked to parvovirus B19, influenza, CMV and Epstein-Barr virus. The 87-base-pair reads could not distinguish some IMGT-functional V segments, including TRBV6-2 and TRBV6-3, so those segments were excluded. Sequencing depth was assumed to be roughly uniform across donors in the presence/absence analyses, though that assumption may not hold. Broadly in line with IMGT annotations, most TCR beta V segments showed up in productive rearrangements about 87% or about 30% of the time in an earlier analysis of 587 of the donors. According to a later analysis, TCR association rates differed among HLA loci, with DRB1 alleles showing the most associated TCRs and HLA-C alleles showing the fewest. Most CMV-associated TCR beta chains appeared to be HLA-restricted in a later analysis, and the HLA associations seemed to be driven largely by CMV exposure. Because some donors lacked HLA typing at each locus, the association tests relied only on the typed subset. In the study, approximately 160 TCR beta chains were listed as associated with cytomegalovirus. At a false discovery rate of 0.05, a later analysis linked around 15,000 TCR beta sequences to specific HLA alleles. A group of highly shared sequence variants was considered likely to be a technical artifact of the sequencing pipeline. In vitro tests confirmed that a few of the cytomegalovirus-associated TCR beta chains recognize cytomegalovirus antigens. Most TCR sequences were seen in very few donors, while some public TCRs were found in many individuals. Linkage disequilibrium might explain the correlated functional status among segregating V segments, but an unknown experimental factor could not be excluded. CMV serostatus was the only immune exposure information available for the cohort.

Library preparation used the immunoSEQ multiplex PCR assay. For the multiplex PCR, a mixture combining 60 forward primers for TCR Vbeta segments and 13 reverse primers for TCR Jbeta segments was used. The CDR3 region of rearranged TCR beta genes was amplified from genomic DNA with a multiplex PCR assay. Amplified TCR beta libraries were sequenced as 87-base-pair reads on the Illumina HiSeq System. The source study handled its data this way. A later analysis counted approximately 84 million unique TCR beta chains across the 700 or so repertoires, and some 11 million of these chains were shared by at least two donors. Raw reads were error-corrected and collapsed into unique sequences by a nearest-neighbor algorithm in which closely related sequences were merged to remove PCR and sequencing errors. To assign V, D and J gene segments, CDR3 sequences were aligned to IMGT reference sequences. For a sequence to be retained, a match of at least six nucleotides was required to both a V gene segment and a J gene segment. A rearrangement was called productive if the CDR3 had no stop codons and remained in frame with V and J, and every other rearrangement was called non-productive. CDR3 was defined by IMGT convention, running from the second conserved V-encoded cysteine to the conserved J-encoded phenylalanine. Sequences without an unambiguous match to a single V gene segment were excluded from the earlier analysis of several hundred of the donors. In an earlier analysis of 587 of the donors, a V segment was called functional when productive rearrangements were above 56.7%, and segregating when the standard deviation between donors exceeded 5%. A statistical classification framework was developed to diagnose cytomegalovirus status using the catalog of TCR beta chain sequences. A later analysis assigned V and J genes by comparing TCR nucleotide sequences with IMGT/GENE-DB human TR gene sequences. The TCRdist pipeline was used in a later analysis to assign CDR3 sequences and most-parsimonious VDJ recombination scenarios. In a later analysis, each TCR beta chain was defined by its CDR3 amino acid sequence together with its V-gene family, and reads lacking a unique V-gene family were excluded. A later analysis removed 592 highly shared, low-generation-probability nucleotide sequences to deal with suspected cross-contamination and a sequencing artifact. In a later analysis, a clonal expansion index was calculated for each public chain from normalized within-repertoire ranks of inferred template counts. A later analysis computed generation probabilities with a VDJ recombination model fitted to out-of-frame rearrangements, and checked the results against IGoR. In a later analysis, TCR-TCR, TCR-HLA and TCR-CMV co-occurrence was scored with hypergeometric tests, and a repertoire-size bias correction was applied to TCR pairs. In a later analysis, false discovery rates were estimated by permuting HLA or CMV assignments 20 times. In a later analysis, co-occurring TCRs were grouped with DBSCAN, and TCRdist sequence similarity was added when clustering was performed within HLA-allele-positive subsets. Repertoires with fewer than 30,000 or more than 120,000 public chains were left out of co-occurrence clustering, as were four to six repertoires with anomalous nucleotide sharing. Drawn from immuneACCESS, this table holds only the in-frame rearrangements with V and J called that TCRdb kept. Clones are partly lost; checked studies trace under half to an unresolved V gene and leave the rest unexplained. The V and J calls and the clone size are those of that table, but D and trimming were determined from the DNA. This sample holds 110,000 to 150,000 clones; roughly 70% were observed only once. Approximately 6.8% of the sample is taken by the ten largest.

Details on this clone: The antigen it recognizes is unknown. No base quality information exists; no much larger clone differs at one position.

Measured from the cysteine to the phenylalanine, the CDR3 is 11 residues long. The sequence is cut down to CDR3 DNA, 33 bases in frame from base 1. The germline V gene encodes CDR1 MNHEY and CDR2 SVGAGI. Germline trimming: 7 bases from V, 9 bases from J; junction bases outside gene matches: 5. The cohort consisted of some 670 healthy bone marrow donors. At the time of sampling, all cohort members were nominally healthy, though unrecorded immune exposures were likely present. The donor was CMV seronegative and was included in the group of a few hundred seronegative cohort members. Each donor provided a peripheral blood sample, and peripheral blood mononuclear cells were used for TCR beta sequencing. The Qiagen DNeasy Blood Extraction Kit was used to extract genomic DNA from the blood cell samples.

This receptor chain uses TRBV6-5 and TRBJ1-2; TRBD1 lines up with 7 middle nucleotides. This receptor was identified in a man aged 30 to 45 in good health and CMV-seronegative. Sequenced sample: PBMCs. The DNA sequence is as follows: TGTGCCAGCAAGGGGGCGCAGAGCTACACCTTC. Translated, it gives CASKGAQSYTF.